This TCR beta chain originates from a study of blood T cell repertoires in COVID-19. Study-wide background: Samples representing acute and convalescent COVID-19 were sourced from the United States, Italy and Spain.

This CDR3 is built from 17 residues. Trimming removed 1 base at V and 1 base at J, with 17 bases between. Germline-derived CDR1 and CDR2 are LNHDA and SQIVND (reference sequence). Per the original data handling: Quantification of nucleated cells was approximated via reference gene primer amplification. Method: immunoSEQ multiplex PCR; TCRdb's copy keeps in-frame clones and lacks some. The V and J calls and clone size were taken over from that table, and D and trimming were inferred from the DNA. The table shows 390,000 or so clones, with about 89% occurring only once. Sample: peripheral blood. This sequence originates from a woman in her twenties or thirties with COVID-19, enrolled during active disease. The chain joins TRBV19 to TRBJ2-7; TRBD1 is a possible D gene (5 bases). CDR3 loop: CASSIGAGRPLSYEQYF. The DNA of the CDR3 is TGTGCCAGTAGTATAGGGGCAGGGCGGCCCCTTTCCTACGAGCAGTACTTC.